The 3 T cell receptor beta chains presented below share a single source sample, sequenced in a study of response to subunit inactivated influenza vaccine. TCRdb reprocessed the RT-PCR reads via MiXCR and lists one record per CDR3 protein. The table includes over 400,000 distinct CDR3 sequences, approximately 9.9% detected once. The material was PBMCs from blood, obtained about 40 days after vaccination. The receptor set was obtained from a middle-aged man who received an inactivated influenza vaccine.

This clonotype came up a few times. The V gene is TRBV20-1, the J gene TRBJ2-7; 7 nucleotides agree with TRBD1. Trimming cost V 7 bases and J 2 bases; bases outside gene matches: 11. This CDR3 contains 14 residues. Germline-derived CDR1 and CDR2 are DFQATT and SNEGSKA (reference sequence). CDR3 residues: CSVLAGQGAYEQYF. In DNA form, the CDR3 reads TGCAGTGTCCTCGCCGGCCAGGGGGCCTACGAGCAGTACTTC.

The CDR3 reads CSVEEGDGYTF. The CDR3 DNA follows: TGCAGCGTTGAGGAAGGGGATGGCTACACCTTC. The chain recombines TRBV29-1 with TRBJ1-2; tentatively, D is TRBD1 (5 bases). The CDR3 has 11 residues. CDR1 is SQVTM and CDR2 is ANQGSEA in the germline V gene. Trimming stripped 3 bases from V and 6 bases from J, with 8 bases between.

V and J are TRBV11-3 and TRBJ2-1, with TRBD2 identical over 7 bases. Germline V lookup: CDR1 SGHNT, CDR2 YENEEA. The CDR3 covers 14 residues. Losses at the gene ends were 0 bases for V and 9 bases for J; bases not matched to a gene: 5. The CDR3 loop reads CASSLDRGGGEQFF. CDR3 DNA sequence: TGTGCCAGCAGCTTAGATCGTGGCGGGGGTGAGCAGTTCTTC.